This TCR beta chain is drawn from a study of lymphopenia after photon versus proton radiotherapy. Study-level points and caveats: Relative stability marked proton patients; photon patients lost diversity and naive cells. Authors raise, but do not show, better survival with proton therapy. A bigger post-nadir fall in TCR diversity correlated inversely with survival time in deceased patients.

Looked up from germline, CDR1 is SGDLS and CDR2 is YYNGEE. The ends lost 3 bases at V and 5 bases at J; junction bases unmatched: 8. The CDR3 has 16 amino acids. The repertoire was sequenced with immunoSEQ multiplex PCR; TCRdb's copy has only in-frame clones and lacks some. The repertoire has thousands of clones, 71% of them found once; the top ten carry 54%. This clone was counted only a few times. The target antigen is unknown. Specimen: peripheral blood, collected from a patient treated with proton-based radiotherapy. The clonotype was recovered from a man at least 80 years old with esophageal cancer. The genes are TRBV9 and TRBJ1-1; 12 bases agree with TRBD1. The CDR3: CASSETRDRGRTEAFF. The CDR3 DNA reads as TGTGCCAGCAGCGAAACCCGGGACAGGGGGCGGACTGAAGCTTTCTTT.